This TCR beta chain stems from a study of pediatric ulcerative colitis. Study-level findings and limits: A couple of rectal CDR3 clonotypes occurred in all ulcerative colitis patients. In rectum, acute severe colitis had expanded clones and less diversity.

Ulcerative colitis patients received no immunosuppressive medication before the diagnostic colonoscopy. In germline, CDR1 is SGHRS, CDR2 YFSETQ. The CDR3 has 16 residues. Trimming shortened V by 0 bases and J by 8 bases, and 21 bases separated the two germline ends. As concerns this clone: Its antigen is still unknown.

Produced via immunoSEQ multiplex PCR; TCRdb's table is partial and in-frame only. Of 55,000 to 75,000 clones listed, approximately 87% are singletons. The sequenced material came from blood. The source is a boy aged 5-17 years with severe ulcerative colitis. The V and J genes are TRBV5-1 and TRBJ2-7, with a weak D call TRBD2 (6 bases). DNA for the CDR3: TGCGCCAGCAGCTTGGAGGACCCCGGGACTTCGGGGAAGCAGTACTTC. Translated: CASSLEDPGTSGKQYF.